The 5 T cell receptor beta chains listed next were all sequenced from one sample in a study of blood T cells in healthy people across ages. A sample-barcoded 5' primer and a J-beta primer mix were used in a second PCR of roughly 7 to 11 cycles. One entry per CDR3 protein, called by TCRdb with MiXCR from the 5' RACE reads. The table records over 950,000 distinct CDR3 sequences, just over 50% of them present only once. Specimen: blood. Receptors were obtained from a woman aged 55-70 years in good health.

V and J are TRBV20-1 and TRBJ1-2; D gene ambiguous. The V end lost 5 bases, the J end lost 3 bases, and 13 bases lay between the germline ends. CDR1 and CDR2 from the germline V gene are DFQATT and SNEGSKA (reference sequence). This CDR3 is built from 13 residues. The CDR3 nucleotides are TGCAGTGCTTCGCCCGAGGCCCACTATGGCTACACCTTC. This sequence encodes CSASPEAHYGYTF.

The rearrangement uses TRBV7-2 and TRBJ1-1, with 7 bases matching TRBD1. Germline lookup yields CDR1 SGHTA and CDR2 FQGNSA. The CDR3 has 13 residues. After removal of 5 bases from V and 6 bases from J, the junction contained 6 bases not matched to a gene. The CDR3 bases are TGTGCCAGCAGCCCCGACAGGGAGGCTGAAGCTTTCTTT. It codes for CASSPDREAEAFF.

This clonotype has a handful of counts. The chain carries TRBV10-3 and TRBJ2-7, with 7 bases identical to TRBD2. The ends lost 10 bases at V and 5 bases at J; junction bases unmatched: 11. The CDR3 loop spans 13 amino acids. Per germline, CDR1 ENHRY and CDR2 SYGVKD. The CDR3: CASSEGTSDEQYF. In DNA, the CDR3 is TGTGCCAGTTCGGAGGGAACTAGCGACGAGCAGTACTTC.

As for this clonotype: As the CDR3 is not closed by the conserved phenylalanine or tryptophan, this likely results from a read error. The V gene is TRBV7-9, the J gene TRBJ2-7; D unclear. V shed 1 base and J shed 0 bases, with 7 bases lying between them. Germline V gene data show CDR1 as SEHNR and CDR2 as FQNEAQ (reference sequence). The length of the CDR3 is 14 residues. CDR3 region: CASSLGRNSYEQYL. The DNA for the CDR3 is TGTGCCAGCAGCTTAGGACGGAACTCCTACGAGCAGTACCTC.

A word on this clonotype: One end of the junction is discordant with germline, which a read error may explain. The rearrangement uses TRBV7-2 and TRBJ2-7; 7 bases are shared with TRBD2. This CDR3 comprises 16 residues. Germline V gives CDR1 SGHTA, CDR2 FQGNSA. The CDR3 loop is CASSLGGASGSYGQYF. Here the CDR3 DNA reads TGTGCCAGCAGCTTAGGGGGCGCTAGCGGCTCCTACGGGCAGTACTTC.